This T cell receptor (beta chain) was obtained from a study of blood T cell repertoires in COVID-19 (TCRdb year 2020). With regard to the full study: Samples from collaborators originated in the United States, Italy and Spain and spanned both the acute and convalescent phases of COVID-19. The prospective study material was composed of cDNA or gDNA derived from T cells, B-cell-depleted T cells, or PBMCs. Deeply sampled blood TCRbeta repertoires from subjects exposed to, actively infected with, or recovered from COVID-19 were included in the dataset. The repertoires were released in a freely available public database meant as a resource for research on the immune response to SARS-CoV-2. Samples came from the ongoing ImmuneRACE study (first 160 participants) plus 1,254 subjects from 6 global collaborators. Sample metadata almost always included a de-identified subject ID, COVID-19 status, age in years and sex. Where HLA class I and class II types were available, the types were taken from metadata supplied by the sample provider, not from assay-based typing. Study-wide conclusions, independent of this receptor: How much clinical and demographic metadata was included differed by source and by participant, and the metadata was provided uncurated.

TCRbeta CDR3 regions were amplified from genomic DNA using the immunoSEQ Assay, a bias-controlled multiplex PCR. The published analysis was carried out like this. The number of nucleated cells in each sample was estimated by amplification of reference gene primers within the assay. To quantify the absolute abundance of each unique TCRbeta CDR3 rearrangement, sequence reads were collapsed and filtered. For each sample, productive Simpson clonality was calculated by taking the square root of Simpson's diversity index across productive rearrangements. Here the immuneACCESS table is served through TCRdb, limited to in-frame sequences with V and J called. Missing clones are a known gap in these copies; in checked studies unresolved V genes cover under half, and the rest lacks a known reason. Clone size and V and J calls were adopted from that table, with D and trimming inferred from the DNA. This sample holds 200,000 to 250,000 clones; under 90% were observed only once. Approximately 20% of the sample is held by the ten biggest clonotypes.

Points on this clone: Its antigen has not been determined. No qualities accompany the bases; no much larger clone lies one base away.

Counted from cysteine to phenylalanine, this CDR3 has 15 amino acids. CDR3 DNA only is kept here, 45 bases in frame from base 1. The CDR1 and CDR2 encoded by the germline V gene (reference sequence) are GTSNPN and SVGIG. V lost 2 bases and J lost 1 base, and the count of bases not matched to a germline gene is 2. The collaborating institutions used their own protocols to collect whole blood in K2EDTA tubes. For TCRbeta analysis, collaborator samples were shipped as frozen whole blood, as isolated PBMCs, or as DNA extracted from either sample type. This clonotype originated in a man aged 30-40 years with active or convalescent COVID-19. Sequencing input: peripheral blood. The chain uses TRBV30 and TRBJ2-3; 11 central bases correspond to TRBD2. The sequence in DNA is TGTGCCTGGAGTAGGGGACTAGCGGGCACAGATACGCAGTATTTT. It codes for CAWSRGLAGTDTQYF.